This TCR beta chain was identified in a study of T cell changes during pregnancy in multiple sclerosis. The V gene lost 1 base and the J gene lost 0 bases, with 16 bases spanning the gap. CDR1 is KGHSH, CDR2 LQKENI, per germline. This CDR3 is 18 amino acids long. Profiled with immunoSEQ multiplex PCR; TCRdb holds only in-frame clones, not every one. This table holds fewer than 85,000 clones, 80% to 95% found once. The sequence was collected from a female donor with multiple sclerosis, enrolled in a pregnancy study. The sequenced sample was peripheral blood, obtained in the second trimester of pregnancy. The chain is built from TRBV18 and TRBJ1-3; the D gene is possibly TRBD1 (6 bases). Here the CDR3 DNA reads TGTGCCAGCTCACCACGGCCGTTCGGACAGAACTCTGGAAACACCATATATTTT. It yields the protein CASSPRPFGQNSGNTIYF.